Below, one TCR beta chain is given with its context. Deletions cut 6 bases from V and 5 bases from J, with 8 bases between. The CDR3 totals 13 residues. MiXCR was run by TCRdb on the RACE reads, yielding one entry per CDR3 protein. Of more than 65,000 distinct CDR3 sequences in the sample, 10% were seen once. This record belongs to a study of human T cells and chemical hapten exposure. Study in general: Sensitization involved placing 2% DPC onto a roughly 2 cm by roughly 2 cm region of upper inner arm skin. Among samples, TCR yields varied mainly because of small differences in pooled library volume.

Time point here: patch test 1, 2 weeks after DPC sensitization. Treatment meaning: therapeutic diphenylcyclopropenone sensitization with weekly scalp DPC. Sample donors consisted of patients with alopecia, aged 18 to 70 years, who were suitable for DPC. Unfractionated whole blood served as the source for total RNA extraction. This specimen consisted of whole blood, obtained in connection with sensitization to the hapten diphenylcyclopropenone (DPC). The J gene is TRBJ1-6, the V gene TRBV12-3 or TRBV12-4; D uncertain. The TCR originated in a woman in her forties or fifties with alopecia areata. Some clones in this sample may be carry-over from other donors' samples. The CDR3 DNA reads as TGTGCCAGCAGCCTCAACCATAATTCACCCCTCCACTTT. Its protein is CASSLNHNSPLHF.